The present entry profiles one T cell receptor beta chain with its context. Antigen specificity is unknown. The sample is drawn from a study of Ad26.COV2.S vaccination and SARS-CoV-2 variants. In the study overall: Among those in the COV1001 Ad26.COV2.S trial arm was the donor. Intramuscularly, Ad26.COV2.S was given either once or twice, 56 days apart. Study-level results: Similar non-spike TCR breadth was observed in recipients of vaccine and of placebo.

TCRdb's copy holds only in-frame clones and misses some; the assay was immunoSEQ multiplex PCR. This table holds roughly 400,000 clones, around 91% found once. Treatment reported: roughly 19 received Ad26.COV2.S at low or high dose, single or two shots; about 5 received placebo; per-sample allocation not given. The investigators took samples on day 63 after the first vaccine or placebo injection. Specimen: peripheral blood, collected in a trial of Ad26.COV2.S vaccine versus placebo. The origin of this receptor is a person between 18 and 65 years old who received the Ad26.COV2.S COVID-19 vaccine or a placebo.

The CDR3 DNA reads as TGTGCCACCAGTGACCAGACTAGCGGACCCTACAATGAGCAGTTCTTC. It encodes CATSDQTSGPYNEQFF. The chain links TRBV24-1 to TRBJ2-1, with TRBD2 matching 9 bases. Germline V gene sequence: CDR1 KGHDR, CDR2 SFDVKD. CDR3 length: 16 amino acids. V lost 4 bases to trimming and J lost 2 bases; unmatched junction nucleotides: 5.